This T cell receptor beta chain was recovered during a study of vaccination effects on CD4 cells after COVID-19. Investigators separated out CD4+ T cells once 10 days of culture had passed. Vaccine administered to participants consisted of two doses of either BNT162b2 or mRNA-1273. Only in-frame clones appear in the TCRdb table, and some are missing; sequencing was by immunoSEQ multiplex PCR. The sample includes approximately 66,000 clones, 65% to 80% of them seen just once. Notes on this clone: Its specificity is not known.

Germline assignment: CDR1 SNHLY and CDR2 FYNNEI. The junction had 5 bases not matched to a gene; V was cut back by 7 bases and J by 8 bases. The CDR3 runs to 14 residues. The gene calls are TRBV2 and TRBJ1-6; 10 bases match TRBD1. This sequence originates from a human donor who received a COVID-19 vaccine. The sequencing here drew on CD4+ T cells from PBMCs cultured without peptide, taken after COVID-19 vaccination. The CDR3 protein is CASTGQGEYSPLHF. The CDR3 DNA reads TGTGCCAGCACTGGACAGGGGGAATATTCACCCCTCCACTTT.